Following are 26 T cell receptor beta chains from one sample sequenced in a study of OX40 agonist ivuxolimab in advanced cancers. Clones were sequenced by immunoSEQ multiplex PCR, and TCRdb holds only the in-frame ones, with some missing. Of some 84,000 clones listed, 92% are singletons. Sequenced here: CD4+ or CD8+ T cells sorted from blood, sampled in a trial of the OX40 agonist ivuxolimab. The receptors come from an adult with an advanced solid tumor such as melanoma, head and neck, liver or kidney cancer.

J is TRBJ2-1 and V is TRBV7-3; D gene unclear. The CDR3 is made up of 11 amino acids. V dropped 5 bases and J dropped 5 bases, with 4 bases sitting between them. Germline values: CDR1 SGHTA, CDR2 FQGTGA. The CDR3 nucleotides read TGTGCCAGCAGCCGGGACAATGAGCAGTTCTTC. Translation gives CASSRDNEQFF.

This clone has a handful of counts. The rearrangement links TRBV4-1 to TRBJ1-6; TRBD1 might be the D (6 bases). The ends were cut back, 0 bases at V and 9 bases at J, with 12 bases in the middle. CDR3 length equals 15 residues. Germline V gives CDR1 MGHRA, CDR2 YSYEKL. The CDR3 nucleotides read TGCGCCAGCAGCCAAGACTTACAGGGATCTTCACCCCTCCACTTT. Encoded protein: CASSQDLQGSSPLHF.

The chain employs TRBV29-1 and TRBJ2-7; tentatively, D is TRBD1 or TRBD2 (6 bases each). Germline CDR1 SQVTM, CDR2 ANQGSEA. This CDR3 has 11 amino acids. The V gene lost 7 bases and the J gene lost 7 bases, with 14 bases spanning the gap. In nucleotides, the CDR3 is TGCAGCGCAGTAGAAGGGGGGGAGCAGTACTTC. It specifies CSAVEGGEQYF.

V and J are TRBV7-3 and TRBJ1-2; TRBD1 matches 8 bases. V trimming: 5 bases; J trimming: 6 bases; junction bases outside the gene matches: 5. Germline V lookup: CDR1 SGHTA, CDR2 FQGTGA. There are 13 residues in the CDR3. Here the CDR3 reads CASSHGTGNGYTF. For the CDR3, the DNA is TGTGCCAGCAGCCACGGGACAGGAAATGGCTACACCTTC.

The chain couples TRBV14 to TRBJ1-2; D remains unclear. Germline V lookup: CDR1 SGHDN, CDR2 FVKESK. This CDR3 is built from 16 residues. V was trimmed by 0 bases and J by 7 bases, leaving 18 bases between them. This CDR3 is CASSQDWHDLTGGYTF. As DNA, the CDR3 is TGTGCCAGCAGCCAAGATTGGCACGACCTGACGGGTGGCTACACCTTC.

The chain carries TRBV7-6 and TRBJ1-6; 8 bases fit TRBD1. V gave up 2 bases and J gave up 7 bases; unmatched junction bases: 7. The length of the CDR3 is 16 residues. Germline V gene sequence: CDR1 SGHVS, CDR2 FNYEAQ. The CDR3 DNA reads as TGTGCCAGCAGCTTACCATCGGGACAGGACAATTCACCCCTCCACTTT. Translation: CASSLPSGQDNSPLHF.

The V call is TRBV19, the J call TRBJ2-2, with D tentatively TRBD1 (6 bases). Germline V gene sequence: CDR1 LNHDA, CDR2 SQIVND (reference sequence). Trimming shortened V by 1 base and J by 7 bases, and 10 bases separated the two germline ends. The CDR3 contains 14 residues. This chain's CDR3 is CASSIGQGYGELFF. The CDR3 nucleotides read TGTGCCAGTAGTATAGGTCAGGGGTACGGGGAGCTGTTTTTT. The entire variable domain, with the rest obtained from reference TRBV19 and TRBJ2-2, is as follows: DGGITQSPKYLFRKEGQNVTLSCEQNLNHDAMYWYRQDPGQGLRLIYYSQIVNDFQKGDIAEGYSVSREKKESFPLTVTSAQKNPTAFYLCASSIGQGYGELFFGEGSRLTVL.

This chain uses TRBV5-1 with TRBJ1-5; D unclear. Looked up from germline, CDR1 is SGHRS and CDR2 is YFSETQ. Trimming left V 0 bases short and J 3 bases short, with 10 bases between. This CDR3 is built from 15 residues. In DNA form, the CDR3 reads TGCGCCAGCAGCTTGGGCCGGGAGGTCAATCAGCCCCAGCATTTT. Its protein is CASSLGREVNQPQHF.

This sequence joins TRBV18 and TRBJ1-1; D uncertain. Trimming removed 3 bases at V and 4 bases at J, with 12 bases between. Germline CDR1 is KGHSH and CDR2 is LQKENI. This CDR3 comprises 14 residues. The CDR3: CASSPWSEVTEAFF. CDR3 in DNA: TGTGCCAGCTCACCCTGGTCGGAGGTCACTGAAGCTTTCTTT.

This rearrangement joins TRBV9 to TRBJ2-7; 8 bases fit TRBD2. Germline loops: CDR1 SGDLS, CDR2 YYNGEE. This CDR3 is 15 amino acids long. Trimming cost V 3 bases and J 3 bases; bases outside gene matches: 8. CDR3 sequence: CASSAAAGDNYEQYF. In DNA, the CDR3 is TGTGCCAGCAGCGCGGCAGCGGGGGACAACTACGAGCAGTACTTC.

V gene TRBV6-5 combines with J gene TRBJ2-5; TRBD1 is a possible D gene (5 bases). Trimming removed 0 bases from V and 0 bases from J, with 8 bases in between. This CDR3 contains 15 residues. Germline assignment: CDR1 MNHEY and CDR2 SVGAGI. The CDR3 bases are TGTGCCAGCAGTTACTCCGCAGGGTACCAAGAGACCCAGTACTTC. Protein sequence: CASSYSAGYQETQYF.

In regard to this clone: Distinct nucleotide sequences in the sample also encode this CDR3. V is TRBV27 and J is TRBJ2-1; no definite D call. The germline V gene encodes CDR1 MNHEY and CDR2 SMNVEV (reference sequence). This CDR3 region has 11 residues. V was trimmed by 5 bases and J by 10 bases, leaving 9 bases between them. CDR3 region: CASSQGPEQFF. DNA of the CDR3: TGTGCCAGCAGTCAAGGACCCGAGCAGTTCTTC.

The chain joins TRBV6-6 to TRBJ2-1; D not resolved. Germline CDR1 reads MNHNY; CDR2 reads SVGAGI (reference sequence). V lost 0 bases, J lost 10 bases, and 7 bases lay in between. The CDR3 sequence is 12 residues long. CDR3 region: CASSYSGGEQFF. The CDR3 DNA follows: TGTGCCAGCAGTTACTCGGGTGGGGAGCAGTTCTTC.

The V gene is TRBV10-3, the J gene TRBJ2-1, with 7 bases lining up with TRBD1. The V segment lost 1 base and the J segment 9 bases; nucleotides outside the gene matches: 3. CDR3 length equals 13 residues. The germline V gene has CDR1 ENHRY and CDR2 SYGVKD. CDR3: CAISELGQLEQFF. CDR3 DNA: TGTGCCATCAGTGAGTTGGGACAGCTTGAGCAGTTCTTC.

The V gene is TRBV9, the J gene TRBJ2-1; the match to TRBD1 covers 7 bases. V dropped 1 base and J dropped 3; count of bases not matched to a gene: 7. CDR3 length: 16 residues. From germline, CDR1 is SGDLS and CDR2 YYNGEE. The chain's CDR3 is CASSVSQGRVYNEQFF. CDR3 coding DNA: TGTGCCAGCAGCGTATCACAGGGGCGGGTCTACAATGAGCAGTTCTTC.

The CDR3 DNA is TGCGCCAGCAGCCAAGAACCCGGCTACAATGAGCAGTTCTTC. Translated, it gives CASSQEPGYNEQFF. The chain has TRBV4-1 and TRBJ2-1; no clear D gene. Trimming shortened V by 0 bases and J by 3 bases, and 6 bases separated the two germline ends. Looked up from germline, CDR1 is MGHRA and CDR2 is YSYEKL. The CDR3 has 14 amino acids.

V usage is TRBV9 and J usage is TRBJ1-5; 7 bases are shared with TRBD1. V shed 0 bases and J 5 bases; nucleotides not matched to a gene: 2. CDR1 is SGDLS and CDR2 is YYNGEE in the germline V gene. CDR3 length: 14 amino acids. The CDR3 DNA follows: TGTGCCAGCAGCGTAGAGGGGGCTCATCAGCCCCAGCATTTT. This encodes CASSVEGAHQPQHF.

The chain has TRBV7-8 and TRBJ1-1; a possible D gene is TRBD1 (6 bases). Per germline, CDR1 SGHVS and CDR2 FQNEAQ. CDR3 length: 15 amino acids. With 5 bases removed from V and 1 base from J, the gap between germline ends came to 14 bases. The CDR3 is CASSATQGSNTEAFF. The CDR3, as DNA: TGTGCCAGCAGCGCGACACAGGGTTCGAACACTGAAGCTTTCTTT.

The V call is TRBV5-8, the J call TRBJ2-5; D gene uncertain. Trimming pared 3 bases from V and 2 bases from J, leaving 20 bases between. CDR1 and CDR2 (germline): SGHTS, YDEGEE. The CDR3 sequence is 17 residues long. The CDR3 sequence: CASSSARWATAQETQYF. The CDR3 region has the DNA TGTGCCAGCAGCTCCGCTAGGTGGGCAACGGCTCAAGAGACCCAGTACTTC.

CDR3 DNA sequence: TGTGCCAGCAGCCAAAGGGAATCGGTCTCTGGAAACACCATATATTTT. This sequence encodes CASSQRESVSGNTIYF. The rearrangement links TRBV14 to TRBJ1-3, with D uncertain. This CDR3 has 16 residues. Trimming stripped 2 bases from V and 0 bases from J, with 11 bases between. CDR1 is SGHDN, CDR2 FVKESK, per germline.

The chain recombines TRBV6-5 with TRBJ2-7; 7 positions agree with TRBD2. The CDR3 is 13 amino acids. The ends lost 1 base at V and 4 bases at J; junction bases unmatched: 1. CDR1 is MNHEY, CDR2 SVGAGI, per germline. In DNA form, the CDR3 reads TGTGCCAGCAGTTACTTGGGGGGGTACGAGCAGTACTTC. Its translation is CASSYLGGYEQYF.

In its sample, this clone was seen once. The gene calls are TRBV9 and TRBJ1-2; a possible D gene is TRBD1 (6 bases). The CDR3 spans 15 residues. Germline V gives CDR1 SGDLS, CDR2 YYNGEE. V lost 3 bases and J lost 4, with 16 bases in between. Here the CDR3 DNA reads TGTGCCAGCAGCGGCTCCGGGGGGGGGCCCTATGGCTACACCTTC. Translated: CASSGSGGGPYGYTF.

The CDR3, as DNA: TGTGCCAGCAGCTTAGGCGGGGCAGGGCCCGGCTACAATGAGCAGTTCTTC. Encoded protein: CASSLGGAGPGYNEQFF. The chain employs TRBV13 and TRBJ2-1; D may correspond to TRBD1 or TRBD2 (5 bases each). Germline assignment: CDR1 PRHDT and CDR2 FYEKMQ (reference sequence). The CDR3 has 17 amino acids. V lost 0 bases and J lost 3, with 15 bases in between.

CDR3 loop: CASSAYSLSTDTQYF. The DNA for the CDR3 is TGTGCCAGCAGCGCCTACAGTCTTAGCACAGATACGCAGTATTTT. The V call is TRBV9, the J call TRBJ2-3, with D unresolved. Trimming removed 3 bases at V and 0 bases at J, with 11 bases between. This CDR3 comprises 15 residues. CDR1 is SGDLS, CDR2 YYNGEE, per germline.

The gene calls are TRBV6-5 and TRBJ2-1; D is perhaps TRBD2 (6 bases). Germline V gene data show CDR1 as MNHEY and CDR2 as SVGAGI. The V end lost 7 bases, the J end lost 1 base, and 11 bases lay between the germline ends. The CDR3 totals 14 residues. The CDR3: CASNPDYSYNEQFF. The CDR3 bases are TGTGCCAGCAACCCGGACTATTCCTACAATGAGCAGTTCTTC.

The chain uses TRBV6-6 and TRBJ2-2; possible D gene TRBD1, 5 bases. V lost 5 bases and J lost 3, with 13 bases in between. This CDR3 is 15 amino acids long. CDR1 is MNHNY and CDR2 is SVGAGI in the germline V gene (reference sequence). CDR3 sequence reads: CASSPWTTYTGELFF. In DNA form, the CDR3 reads TGTGCCAGCAGTCCTTGGACAACTTACACCGGGGAGCTGTTTTTT.